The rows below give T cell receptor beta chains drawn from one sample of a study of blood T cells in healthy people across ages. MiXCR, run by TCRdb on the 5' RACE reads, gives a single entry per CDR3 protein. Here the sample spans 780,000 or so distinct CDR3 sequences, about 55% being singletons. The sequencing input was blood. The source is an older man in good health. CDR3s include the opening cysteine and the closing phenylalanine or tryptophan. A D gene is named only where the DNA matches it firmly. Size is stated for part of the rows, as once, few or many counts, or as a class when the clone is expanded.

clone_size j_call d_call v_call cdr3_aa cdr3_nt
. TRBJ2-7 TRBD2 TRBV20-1 CSARAGTSGSYEQYF TGCAGTGCTAGAGCCGGGACTAGCGGGAGCTACGAGCAGTACTTC
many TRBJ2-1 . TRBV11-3 CASSLVPTSEQFF TGTGCCAGCAGCTTAGTCCCTACGAGTGAGCAGTTCTTC
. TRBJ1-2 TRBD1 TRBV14 CASSEDRFYGYTF TGTGCCAGCTCGGAGGACAGGTTCTATGGCTACACCTTC
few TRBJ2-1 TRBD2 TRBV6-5 CASSYRAGLRQFF TGTGCCAGCAGTTACCGAGCGGGACTTAGGCAGTTCTTC
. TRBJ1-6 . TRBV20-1 CSARERETANSPLHF TGCAGTGCTAGAGAACGGGAGACAGCCAATTCACCCCTCCACTTT
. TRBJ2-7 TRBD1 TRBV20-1 CSAPDREKLSYEQYF TGCAGTGCCCCGGACAGGGAGAAACTCTCCTACGAGCAGTACTTC
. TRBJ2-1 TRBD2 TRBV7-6 CASSLALAVSYNEQFF TGTGCCAGCAGCTTAGCCCTAGCGGTTTCCTACAATGAGCAGTTCTTC
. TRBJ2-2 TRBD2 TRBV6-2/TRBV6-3 CASSSWGLAGGSSTGELFF TGTGCCAGCAGTTCCTGGGGACTAGCGGGAGGATCCAGCACCGGGGAGCTGTTTTTT
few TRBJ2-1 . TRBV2 CASRVENEQFF TGTGCCAGCAGGGTCGAGAATGAGCAGTTCTTC
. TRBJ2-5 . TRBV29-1 CSGDPGQETQYF TGCAGCGGTGATCCAGGGCAAGAGACCCAGTACTTC
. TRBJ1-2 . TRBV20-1 CSARVPGLNYGYTF TGCAGTGCTAGAGTTCCGGGCCTAAACTATGGCTACACCTTC
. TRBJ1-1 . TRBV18 CASSPLPGVGTEAFF TGTGCCAGCTCACCGTTGCCCGGCGTTGGCACTGAAGCTTTCTTT
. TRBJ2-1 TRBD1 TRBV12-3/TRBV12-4 CASSLSIGQGALNEQFF TGTGCCAGCAGTTTGTCTATTGGACAGGGGGCCCTGAATGAGCAGTTCTTC
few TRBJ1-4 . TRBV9 CASSSAGGPNEKLFF TGTGCCAGCAGCTCTGCTGGGGGGCCAAATGAAAAACTGTTTTTT
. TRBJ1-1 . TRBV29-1 CSVVQTYTEAFF TGCAGCGTTGTTCAGACCTACACTGAAGCTTTCTTT
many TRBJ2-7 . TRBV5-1 CASSLGQVYEQYF TGCGCCAGCAGCTTGGGACAGGTCTACGAGCAGTACTTC
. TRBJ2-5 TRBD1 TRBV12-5 CASGPTGGETQYF TGTGCTAGTGGCCCGACAGGGGGGGAGACCCAGTACTTC
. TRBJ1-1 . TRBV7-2 CASSPGPFGTEAFF TGTGCCAGCAGCCCCGGGCCGTTTGGCACTGAAGCTTTCTTT
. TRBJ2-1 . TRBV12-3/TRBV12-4 CASSLAQISEEQFF TGTGCCAGCAGTTTAGCGCAAATCTCGGAAGAGCAGTTCTTC
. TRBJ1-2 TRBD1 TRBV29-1 CSAGDRAPLGYTF TGCAGCGCTGGGGACAGGGCACCCCTCGGCTACACCTTC
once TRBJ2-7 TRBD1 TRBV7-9 CASSQGQSKYEQYF TGTGCCAGCAGCCAGGGACAGTCTAAGTACGAGCAGTACTTC
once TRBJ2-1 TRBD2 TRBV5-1 CASSLRTTSWEGNEQFF TGCGCCAGCAGCCTACGGACGACTAGCTGGGAAGGGAATGAGCAGTTCTTC
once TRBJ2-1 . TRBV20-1 CSARVGVGGIFDEQFF TGCAGTGCTAGGGTGGGGGTCGGCGGGATTTTCGATGAGCAGTTCTTC
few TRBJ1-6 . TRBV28 CASTLRSAVNSPLHF TGTGCCAGCACCCTTAGGTCGGCAGTTAATTCACCCCTCCACTTT
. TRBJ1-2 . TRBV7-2 CASSLAPGLYGYTF TGTGCCAGCAGCTTAGCCCCGGGCCTATATGGCTACACCTTC
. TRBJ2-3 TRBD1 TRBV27 CVSSSAGTDHRYAYF TGTGTCAGCAGTTCCGCCGGGACAGACCACAGATACGCGTATTTT
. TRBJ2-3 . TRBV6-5 CASSVDSADRYAYF TGTGCCAGCAGCGTCGACAGTGCAGACAGATACGCGTATTTT
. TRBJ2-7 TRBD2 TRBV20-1 CSARVAGGRGGIYEQYF TGCAGTGCTAGAGTAGCGGGGGGCAGGGGAGGGATATACGAGCAGTACTTC
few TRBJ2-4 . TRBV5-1 CASSPLGDSNIQYF TGCGCCAGCAGCCCGCTCGGCGATTCAAACATTCAGTACTTC
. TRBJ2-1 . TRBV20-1 CSAREDLRNEQFF TGCAGTGCTAGAGAGGACCTCCGCAATGAGCAGTTCTTC
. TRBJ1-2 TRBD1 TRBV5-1 CASSSPPGQGAPGGGYTF TGCGCCAGCAGCTCCCCTCCGGGACAGGGGGCGCCGGGAGGTGGCTACACCTTC
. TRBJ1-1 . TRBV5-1 CASSLGARDTEAFF TGCGCCAGCAGTCTCGGGGCCAGAGACACTGAAGCTTTCTTT
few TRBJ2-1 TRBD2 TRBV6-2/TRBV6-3 CASSKERSGRPLNEQFF TGTGCCAGCAGTAAAGAACGTAGCGGGAGGCCCCTCAATGAGCAGTTCTTC
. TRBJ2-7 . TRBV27 CASSLSSTYEQYF TGTGCCAGCAGTTTATCGTCGACCTACGAGCAGTACTTC
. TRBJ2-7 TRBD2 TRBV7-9 CASSFGTSSYERYF TGTGCCAGCAGCTTTGGGACTAGCTCCTACGAGCGGTACTTC
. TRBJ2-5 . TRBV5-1 CASSLSGTASGETQYF TGCGCCAGCAGCTTGTCCGGTACCGCGAGTGGGGAGACCCAGTACTTC
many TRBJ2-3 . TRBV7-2 CASSPRPVDTQYF TGTGCCAGCAGCCCCCGGCCCGTCGATACGCAGTATTTT
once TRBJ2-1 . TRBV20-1 CSARDTAYNEQFF TGCAGTGCTAGAGATACAGCCTACAATGAGCAGTTCTTC
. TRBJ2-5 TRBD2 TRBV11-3 CASSSGLAEGETQYF TGTGCCAGCAGCTCGGGACTAGCGGAGGGCGAGACCCAGTACTTC
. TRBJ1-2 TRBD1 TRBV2 CASRPPGQTYGYTF TGTGCCAGCAGACCTCCGGGACAGACCTATGGCTACACCTTC
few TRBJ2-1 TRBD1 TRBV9 CASSLGQGVYNEQFF TGTGCCAGCAGCCTCGGACAGGGGGTCTACAATGAGCAGTTCTTC
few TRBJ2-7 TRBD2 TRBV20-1 CSAGGLAGAEQYF TGCAGTGCTGGGGGACTAGCGGGAGCCGAGCAGTACTTC
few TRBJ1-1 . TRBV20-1 CSAAPHTEAFF TGCAGTGCCGCGCCCCACACTGAAGCTTTCTTT
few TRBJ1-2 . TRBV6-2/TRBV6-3 CASTQWGVEGYTF TGTGCCAGCACCCAGTGGGGAGTGGAGGGCTACACCTTC
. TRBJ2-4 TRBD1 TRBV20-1 CSASTGTVAKNIQYF TGCAGTGCTTCGACCGGGACAGTAGCCAAAAACATTCAGTACTTC
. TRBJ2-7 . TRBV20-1 CSVWGREPYEQYF TGCAGTGTCTGGGGGCGGGAGCCCTACGAGCAGTACTTC
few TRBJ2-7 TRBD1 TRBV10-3 CAISETGGSYEQYF TGTGCCATCAGTGAGACAGGGGGTTCCTACGAGCAGTACTTC
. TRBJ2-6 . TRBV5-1 CASSSQGMAGANVLTF TGCGCCAGCAGCTCACAGGGTATGGCTGGGGCCAACGTCCTGACTTTC
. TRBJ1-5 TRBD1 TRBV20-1 CSANDRGVNQPQHF TGCAGTGCAAATGACAGGGGGGTCAATCAGCCCCAGCATTTT
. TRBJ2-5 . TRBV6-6 CASSYSVNGRTQYF TGTGCCAGCAGTTACTCGGTCAACGGGAGGACCCAGTACTTC
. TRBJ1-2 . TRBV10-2 CASSYHRDWDYGYTF TGCGCCAGCAGTTACCACAGGGATTGGGACTATGGCTACACCTTC
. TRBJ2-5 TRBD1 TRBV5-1 CASRDSQGPAETQYF TGCGCCAGCAGAGATTCACAGGGGCCAGCAGAGACCCAGTACTTC